This T cell receptor beta chain was obtained from a study of blood T cells in healthy people across ages. Primers used in a second PCR of about 7 to 12 cycles were a sample-barcoded 5' primer and a J-beta primer mix. Every cDNA molecule bore a tag from a template-switch adaptor containing 12 random nucleotides. One entry per CDR3 protein results from TCRdb running MiXCR on the 5' RACE reads. The repertoire has roughly 2 million distinct CDR3 sequences, just under 50% of them found once; the top ten carry around 2.1%. V dropped 4 bases and J dropped 11 bases, with 17 bases sitting between them. This CDR3 contains 13 residues. Looked up from germline, CDR1 is SGDLS and CDR2 is YYNGEE.

This rearrangement joins TRBV9 to TRBJ2-3; D is uncertain. The TCR originated in a woman in her forties in good health. Sequences were obtained from blood. The CDR3 reads CASSHDEVALQYF. In nucleotides, the CDR3 is TGTGCCAGCAGCCATGACGAAGTGGCCCTGCAGTATTTT. The variable domain in full, completed from reference TRBV9 and TRBJ2-3, reads DSGVTQTPKHLITATGQRVTLRCSPRSGDLSVYWYQQSLDQGLQFLIQYYNGEERAKGNILERFSAQQFPDLHSELNLSSLELGDSALYFCASSHDEVALQYFGPGTRLTVL.